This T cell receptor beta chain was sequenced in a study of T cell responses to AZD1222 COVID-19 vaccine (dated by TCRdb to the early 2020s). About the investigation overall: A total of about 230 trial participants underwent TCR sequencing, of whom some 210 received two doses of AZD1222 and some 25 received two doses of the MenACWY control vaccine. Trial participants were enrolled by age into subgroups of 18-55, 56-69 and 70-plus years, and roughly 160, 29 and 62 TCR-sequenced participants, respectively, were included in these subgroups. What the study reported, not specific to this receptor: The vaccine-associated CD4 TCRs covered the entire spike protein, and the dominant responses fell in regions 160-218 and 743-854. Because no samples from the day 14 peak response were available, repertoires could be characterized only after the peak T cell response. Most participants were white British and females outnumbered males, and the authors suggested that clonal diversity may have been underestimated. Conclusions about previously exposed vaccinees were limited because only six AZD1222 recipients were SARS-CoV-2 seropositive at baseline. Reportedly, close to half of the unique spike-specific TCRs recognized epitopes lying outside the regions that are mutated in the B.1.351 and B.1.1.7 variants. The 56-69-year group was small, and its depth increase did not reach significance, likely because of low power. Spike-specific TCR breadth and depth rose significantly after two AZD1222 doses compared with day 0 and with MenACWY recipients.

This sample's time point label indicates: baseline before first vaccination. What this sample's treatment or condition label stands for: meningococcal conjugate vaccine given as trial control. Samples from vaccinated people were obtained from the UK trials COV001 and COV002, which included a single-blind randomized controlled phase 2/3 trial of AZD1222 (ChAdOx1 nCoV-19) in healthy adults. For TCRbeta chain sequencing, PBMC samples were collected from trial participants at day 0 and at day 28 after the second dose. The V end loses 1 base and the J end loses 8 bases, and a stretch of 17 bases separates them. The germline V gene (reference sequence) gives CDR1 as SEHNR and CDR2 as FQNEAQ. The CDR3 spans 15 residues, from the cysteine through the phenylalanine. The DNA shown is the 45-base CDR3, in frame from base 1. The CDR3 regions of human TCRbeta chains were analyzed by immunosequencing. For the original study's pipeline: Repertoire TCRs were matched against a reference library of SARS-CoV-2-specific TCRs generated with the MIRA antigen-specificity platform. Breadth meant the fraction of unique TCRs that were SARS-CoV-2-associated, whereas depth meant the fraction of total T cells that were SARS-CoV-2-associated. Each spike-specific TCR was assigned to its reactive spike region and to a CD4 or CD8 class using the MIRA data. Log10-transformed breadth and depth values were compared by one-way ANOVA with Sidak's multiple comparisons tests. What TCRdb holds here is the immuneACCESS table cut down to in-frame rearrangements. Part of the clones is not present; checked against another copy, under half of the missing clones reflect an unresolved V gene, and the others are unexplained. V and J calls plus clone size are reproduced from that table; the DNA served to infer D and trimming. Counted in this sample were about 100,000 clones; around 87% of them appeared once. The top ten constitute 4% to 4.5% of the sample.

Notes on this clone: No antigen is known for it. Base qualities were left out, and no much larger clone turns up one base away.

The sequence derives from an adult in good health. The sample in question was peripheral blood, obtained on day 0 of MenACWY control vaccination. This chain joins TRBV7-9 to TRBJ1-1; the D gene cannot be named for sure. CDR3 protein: CASSLGSVLVGEAFF. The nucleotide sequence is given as TGTGCCAGCAGCTTAGGTTCGGTACTTGTAGGGGAAGCTTTCTTT.